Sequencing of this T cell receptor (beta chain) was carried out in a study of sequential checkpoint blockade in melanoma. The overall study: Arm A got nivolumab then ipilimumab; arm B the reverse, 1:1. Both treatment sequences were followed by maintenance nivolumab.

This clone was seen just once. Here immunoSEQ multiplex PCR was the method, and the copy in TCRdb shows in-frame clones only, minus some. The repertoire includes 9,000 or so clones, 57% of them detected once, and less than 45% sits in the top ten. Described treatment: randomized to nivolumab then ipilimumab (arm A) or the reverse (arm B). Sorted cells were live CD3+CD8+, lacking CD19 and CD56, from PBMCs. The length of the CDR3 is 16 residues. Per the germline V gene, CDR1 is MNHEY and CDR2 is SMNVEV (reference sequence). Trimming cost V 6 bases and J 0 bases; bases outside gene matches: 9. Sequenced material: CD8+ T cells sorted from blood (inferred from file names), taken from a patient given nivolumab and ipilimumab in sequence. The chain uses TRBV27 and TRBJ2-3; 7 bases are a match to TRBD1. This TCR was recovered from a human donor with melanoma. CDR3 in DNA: TGTGCCAGCAGCCCGATTGGGACAGAAAGCACAGATACGCAGTATTTT. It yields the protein CASSPIGTESTDTQYF.